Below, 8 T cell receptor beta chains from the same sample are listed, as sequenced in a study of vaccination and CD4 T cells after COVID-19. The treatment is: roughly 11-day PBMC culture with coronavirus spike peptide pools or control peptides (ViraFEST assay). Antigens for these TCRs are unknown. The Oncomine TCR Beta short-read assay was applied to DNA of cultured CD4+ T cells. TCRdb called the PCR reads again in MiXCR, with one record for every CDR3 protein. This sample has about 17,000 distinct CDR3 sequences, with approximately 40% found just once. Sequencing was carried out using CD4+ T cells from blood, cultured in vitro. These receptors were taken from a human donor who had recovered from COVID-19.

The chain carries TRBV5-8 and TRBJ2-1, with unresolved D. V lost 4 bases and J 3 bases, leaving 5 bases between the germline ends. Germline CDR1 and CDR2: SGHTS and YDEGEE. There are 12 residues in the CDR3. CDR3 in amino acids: CASSRGYNEQFF. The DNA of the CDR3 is TGTGCCAGCAGCCGTGGCTACAATGAGCAGTTCTTC. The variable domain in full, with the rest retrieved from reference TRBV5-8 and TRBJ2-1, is EAGVTQSPTHLIKTRGQQATLRCSPISGHTSVYWYQQALGLGLQFLLWYDEGEERNRGNFPPRFSGRQFPNYSSELNVNALELEDSALYLCASSRGYNEQFFGPGTRLTVL.

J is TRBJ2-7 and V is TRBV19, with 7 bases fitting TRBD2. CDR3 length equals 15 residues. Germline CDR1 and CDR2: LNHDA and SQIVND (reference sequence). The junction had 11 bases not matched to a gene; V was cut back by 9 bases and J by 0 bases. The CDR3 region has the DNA TGTGCCAGCACCCAAACGCGCGGGAGCTCCTACGAGCAGTACTTC. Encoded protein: CASTQTRGSSYEQYF.

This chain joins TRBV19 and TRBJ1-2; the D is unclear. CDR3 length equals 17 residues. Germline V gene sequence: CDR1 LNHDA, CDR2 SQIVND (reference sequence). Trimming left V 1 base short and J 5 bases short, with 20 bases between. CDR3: CASSIGWRYPIDYGYTF. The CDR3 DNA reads TGTGCCAGTAGTATAGGGTGGCGCTACCCGATCGATTATGGCTACACCTTC. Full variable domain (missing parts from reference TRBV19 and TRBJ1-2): DGGITQSPKYLFRKEGQNVTLSCEQNLNHDAMYWYRQDPGQGLRLIYYSQIVNDFQKGDIAEGYSVSREKKESFPLTVTSAQKNPTAFYLCASSIGWRYPIDYGYTFGSGTRLTVV.

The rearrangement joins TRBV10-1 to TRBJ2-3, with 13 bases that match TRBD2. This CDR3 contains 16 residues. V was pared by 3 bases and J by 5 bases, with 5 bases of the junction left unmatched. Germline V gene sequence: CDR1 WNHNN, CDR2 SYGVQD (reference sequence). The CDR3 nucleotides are TGCGCCAGCAGTGACCGACTAGCGGGAGGTGGAGATACGCAGTATTTT. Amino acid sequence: CASSDRLAGGGDTQYF.

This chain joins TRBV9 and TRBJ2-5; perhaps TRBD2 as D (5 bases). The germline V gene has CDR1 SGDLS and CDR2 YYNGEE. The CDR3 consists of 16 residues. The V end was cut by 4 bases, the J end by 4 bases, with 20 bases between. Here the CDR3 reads CASSRSQSRAGETQYF. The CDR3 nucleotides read TGTGCCAGCAGCCGCTCCCAGTCGAGGGCAGGAGAGACCCAGTACTTC. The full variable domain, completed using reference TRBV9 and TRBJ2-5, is DSGVTQTPKHLITATGQRVTLRCSPRSGDLSVYWYQQSLDQGLQFLIQYYNGEERAKGNILERFSAQQFPDLHSELNLSSLELGDSALYFCASSRSQSRAGETQYFGPGTRLLVL.

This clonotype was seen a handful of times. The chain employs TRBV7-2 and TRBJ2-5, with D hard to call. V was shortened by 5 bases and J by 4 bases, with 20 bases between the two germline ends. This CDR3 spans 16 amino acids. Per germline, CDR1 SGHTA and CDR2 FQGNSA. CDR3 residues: CASSVGGRPVIETQYF. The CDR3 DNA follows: TGTGCCAGCAGCGTAGGTGGACGTCCGGTGATAGAGACCCAGTACTTC.

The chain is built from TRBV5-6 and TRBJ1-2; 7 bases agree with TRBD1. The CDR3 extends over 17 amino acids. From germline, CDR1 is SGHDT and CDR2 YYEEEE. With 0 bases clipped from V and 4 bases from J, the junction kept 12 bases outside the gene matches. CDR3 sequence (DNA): TGTGCCAGCAGCTTGGGCTCCGGGACAGTCTATACCTATGGCTACACCTTC. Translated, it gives CASSLGSGTVYTYGYTF.

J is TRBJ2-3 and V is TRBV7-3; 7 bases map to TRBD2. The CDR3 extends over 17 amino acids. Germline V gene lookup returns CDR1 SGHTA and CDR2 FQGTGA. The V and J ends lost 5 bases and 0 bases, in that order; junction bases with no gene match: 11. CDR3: CASSLLGGRASTDTQYF. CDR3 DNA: TGTGCCAGCAGCCTCCTAGGCGGGAGAGCTAGCACAGATACGCAGTATTTT.